The TCR beta chain under discussion was sequenced for a study of T cell changes during pregnancy in multiple sclerosis. Sequencing used immunoSEQ multiplex PCR; TCRdb keeps in-frame clones, though not all of them. The sample carries 29,000 or so clones, roughly nine tenths recorded once. CDR3 length: 15 residues. Germline-derived CDR1 and CDR2 are SNHLY and FYNNEI. The trim removed 0 bases at V and 7 bases at J, leaving 1 base unmatched. The TCR comes from a female donor with multiple sclerosis, enrolled in a pregnancy study. The J gene is TRBJ1-6, the V gene TRBV2, with 9 bases aligning to TRBD1. The sample consisted of CD8+ T cells from peripheral blood mononuclear cells, taken in the second trimester of pregnancy. The CDR3 DNA follows: TGTGCCAGCAGTGAAGCCGGGACAGGGAATTCACCCCTCCACTTT. Its protein is CASSEAGTGNSPLHF.